A single sample is the source of the 30 T cell receptor beta chains below, sequenced in a study of shared T cell receptors in the human thymus. The method was immunoSEQ multiplex PCR; TCRdb's version includes in-frame clones alone and lacks a portion of them. This table has 700,000 to 750,000 clones, approximately 85% appearing once. This sample was also put to use in a study of human thymus T cells.

Sequenced material: thymocytes. Every receptor here comes from a girl less than two years old with a congenital heart defect.

This chain joins TRBV5-5 and TRBJ1-2; TRBD1 is a possible D gene (6 bases). Germline CDR1 reads SGHKS; CDR2 reads YYEKEE (reference sequence). The V end was cut by 2 bases, the J end by 5 bases, with 16 bases between. This CDR3 comprises 15 residues. CDR3 protein: CASSLGGQWAYGYTF. The CDR3 DNA reads as TGTGCCAGCAGCTTAGGAGGACAGTGGGCTTATGGCTACACCTTC.

The gene calls are TRBV2 and TRBJ1-1; 7 bases are shared with TRBD1. This CDR3 spans 19 amino acids. From germline, CDR1 is SNHLY and CDR2 FYNNEI. V lost 0 bases and J lost 0; bases outside the gene matches: 13. DNA of the CDR3: TGTGCCAGCAGTGAAGCGACCGGGACAGAGGCTCCCATGAACACTGAAGCTTTCTTT. Its protein is CASSEATGTEAPMNTEAFF.

The CDR3 sequence: CASSQGPGTYEQYF. The CDR3 DNA follows: TGTGCCAGCAGCCAAGGTCCAGGTACCTACGAGCAGTACTTC. This chain connects TRBV14 to TRBJ2-7; D gene uncertain. Germline assignment: CDR1 SGHDN and CDR2 FVKESK. With 1 base removed from V and 2 bases from J, the gap between germline ends came to 9 bases. The CDR3 is 14 amino acids.

The chain joins TRBV6-9 to TRBJ1-2; D is perhaps TRBD1 (5 bases). Germline CDR1 is MNHGY and CDR2 is SVAAGI. The CDR3 is 18 residues long. The V and J ends lost 7 bases and 3 bases respectively, with 27 bases between them. The CDR3 is CASTTNQGAWSMHYGYTF. For the CDR3, the DNA is TGTGCCAGCACGACCAATCAAGGGGCCTGGTCTATGCACTATGGCTACACCTTC.

This chain uses TRBV4-1 with TRBJ1-1; 7 bases are shared with TRBD1. CDR3 length: 16 residues. J gave up 6 bases and V 0 bases, and 10 bases lay outside the gene matches. Per the germline V gene, CDR1 is MGHRA and CDR2 is YSYEKL. The CDR3 spells CASSQDTGARVAEAFF. The CDR3 DNA follows: TGCGCCAGCAGCCAAGATACAGGGGCGAGAGTCGCTGAAGCTTTCTTT.

The V call is TRBV28, the J call TRBJ2-3, with TRBD2 identical over 12 bases. The CDR3 runs 15 residues. V trimming: 4 bases; J trimming: 6 bases; junction bases outside the gene matches: 5. Germline V gene sequence: CDR1 MDHEN, CDR2 SYDVKM. CDR3 residues: CASSSLAGGHDTQYF. For the CDR3, the DNA is TGTGCCAGCAGTTCGCTAGCGGGGGGGCATGATACGCAGTATTTT.

This clone showed up just once. The chain has TRBV5-1 and TRBJ2-2; D ambiguous. V was cut by 7 bases and J by 0 bases, with 10 bases left in between. This CDR3 region has 14 residues. The germline gives CDR1 SGHRS, CDR2 YFSETQ. The DNA for the CDR3 is TGCGCCAGCCACCCCGCTACGAACACCGGGGAGCTGTTTTTT. It translates to CASHPATNTGELFF.

This chain links TRBV2 with TRBJ1-2; tentative D call: TRBD1 (6 bases). V was trimmed by 5 bases and J by 5 bases, leaving 18 bases between them. From germline, CDR1 is SNHLY and CDR2 FYNNEI. This CDR3 has 15 residues. CDR3 region: CASSTFRDMNYGYTF. CDR3 bases: TGTGCCAGCAGTACGTTCCGGGACATGAATTATGGCTACACCTTC. Together with reference TRBV2 and TRBJ1-2, the CDR3 gives the full variable domain: EPEVTQTPSHQVTQMGQEVILRCVPISNHLYFYWYRQILGQKVEFLVSFYNNEISEKSEIFDDQFSVERPDGSNFTLKIRSTKLEDSAMYFCASSTFRDMNYGYTFGSGTRLTVV.

The gene calls are TRBV6-1 and TRBJ1-5; 8 nucleotides agree with TRBD1. The germline gives CDR1 MNHNS, CDR2 SASEGT. The junction had 3 bases not matched to a gene; V was cut back by 7 bases and J by 7 bases. CDR3 length: 12 residues. The CDR3 nucleotides read TGTGCCAGCACCAGGGGGCGGCAGCCCCAGCATTTT. This translates into CASTRGRQPQHF.

Here the CDR3 DNA reads TGCGCCAGCAGTAGGGCAGGGCGAACTGAAGCTTTCTTT. Its protein product is CASSRAGRTEAFF. V is TRBV5-1 and J is TRBJ1-1; weak D call: TRBD1 (5 bases). This CDR3 is built from 13 residues. The germline V and J ends were trimmed by 5 bases and 5 bases, with 13 bases remaining between them. CDR1 SGHRS and CDR2 YFSETQ come from the germline V gene.

The genes are TRBV5-8 and TRBJ1-4; 9 nucleotides agree with TRBD1. Germline V lookup: CDR1 SGHTS, CDR2 YDEGEE. The CDR3 totals 15 residues. Unmatched junction bases numbered 5, after V lost 3 bases and J lost 5 bases. The CDR3 coding sequence is TGTGCCAGCAGCTACGGGGACAGGGAAAATGAAAAACTGTTTTTT. Translation: CASSYGDRENEKLFF.

The V gene is TRBV2, the J gene TRBJ2-2; D is unclear. The CDR3 has 14 residues. Looked up from germline, CDR1 is SNHLY and CDR2 is FYNNEI. V lost 3 bases and J lost 6, with 11 bases in between. CDR3 protein: CASSESTIPGELFF. The CDR3 coding sequence is TGTGCCAGCAGTGAGTCGACAATACCCGGGGAGCTGTTTTTT.

The V gene is TRBV6-5, the J gene TRBJ1-2, with 7 bases aligning to TRBD1. The J segment lost 8 bases and the V segment lost 0 bases, leaving 6 bases of the junction unmatched. CDR3 length: 14 amino acids. Germline V gives CDR1 MNHEY, CDR2 SVGAGI. CDR3 in amino acids: CASSYSTGVRGYTF. The CDR3 DNA follows: TGTGCCAGCAGTTACTCTACAGGGGTACGAGGCTACACCTTC.

The chain uses TRBV11-3 and TRBJ1-1; tentatively, D is TRBD1 (5 bases). CDR3 length equals 13 residues. In germline, CDR1 is SGHNT, CDR2 YENEEA. Trimming shortened V by 0 bases and J by 8 bases, and 10 bases separated the two germline ends. In DNA, the CDR3 is TGTGCCAGCAGCTTAGACAGGGTTTCGGAAGCTTTCTTT. Encoded protein: CASSLDRVSEAFF.

For the CDR3, the DNA is TGTGCCAGCGGGGCCGGGACAGGGTTCGGCTACACCTTC. It translates to CASGAGTGFGYTF. V gene TRBV9 combines with J gene TRBJ1-2; 9 positions match TRBD1. Germline assignment: CDR1 SGDLS and CDR2 YYNGEE. Trimming cost V 7 bases and J 8 bases; bases outside gene matches: 9. The length of the CDR3 is 13 residues.

CDR3 loop: CAISEVTGGEAFF. The CDR3 bases are TGTGCCATCAGTGAGGTAACAGGGGGGGAAGCTTTCTTT. The chain links TRBV10-3 to TRBJ1-1; 8 nucleotides line up with TRBD1. With V trimmed by 2 bases and J by 8 bases, 4 bases remained unmatched. The CDR3 extends over 13 amino acids. Germline CDR1 is ENHRY and CDR2 is SYGVKD.

V gene TRBV27 combines with J gene TRBJ2-3, with TRBD2 matching over 10 bases. This CDR3 has 17 residues. From germline, CDR1 is MNHEY and CDR2 SMNVEV (reference sequence). J was trimmed by 2 bases and V by 0 bases; bases with no gene match: 5. The CDR3 loop reads CASSLSSGGGTTDTQYF. In DNA, the CDR3 is TGTGCCAGCAGTTTATCCAGCGGGGGGGGAACCACAGATACGCAGTATTTT.

The chain employs TRBV28 and TRBJ2-3, with D maybe TRBD1 (6 bases). Per the germline V gene, CDR1 is MDHEN and CDR2 is SYDVKM. V was pared by 3 bases and J by 6 bases, with 19 bases between. The CDR3 sequence is 16 residues long. The CDR3 spells CASSFIYLPGGDTQYF. CDR3 nucleotide sequence: TGTGCCAGCAGTTTCATATATCTCCCTGGGGGCGATACGCAGTATTTT.

J is TRBJ1-2 and V is TRBV28; 7 positions match TRBD1. The CDR3 covers 14 residues. Germline CDR1 reads MDHEN; CDR2 reads SYDVKM. Trimming cost V 4 bases and J 4 bases; bases outside gene matches: 6. The CDR3 coding sequence is TGTGCCAGCAGTTCCCGACAGGGTGGCTATGGCTACACCTTC. This codes for CASSSRQGGYGYTF.

V gene TRBV9 combines with J gene TRBJ1-6; D ambiguous. Germline V gives CDR1 SGDLS, CDR2 YYNGEE. CDR3 length equals 14 residues. V lost 0 bases and J 7 bases, leaving 8 bases between the germline ends. CDR3 sequence (DNA): TGTGCCAGCAGCGTAGCTGGAGGAAATTCACCCCTCCACTTT. Translation: CASSVAGGNSPLHF.

The table lists this clone with a count of one. The chain joins TRBV9 to TRBJ1-3; D is ambiguous. Looked up from germline, CDR1 is SGDLS and CDR2 is YYNGEE. Trimming removed 4 bases at V and 3 bases at J, with 8 bases between. The CDR3 extends over 13 amino acids. CDR3 bases: TGTGCCAGCAGCATAGGAGTTGGAAACACCATATATTTT. This gives the protein CASSIGVGNTIYF.

The chain is built from TRBV28 and TRBJ1-6; maybe TRBD1 (6 bases). V lost 8 bases and J lost 5, with 19 bases in between. Germline lookup yields CDR1 MDHEN and CDR2 SYDVKM. This CDR3 region has 16 residues. Here the CDR3 reads CASLGGGGWNNSPLHF. The CDR3 coding sequence is TGTGCCAGCCTGGGGGGGGGCGGCTGGAATAATTCACCCCTCCACTTT.

This clone was observed a single time. This chain links TRBV18 with TRBJ1-2, with a tentative D call TRBD1 (5 bases). CDR3 length: 14 residues. The germline V and J ends were trimmed by 6 bases and 2 bases, with 13 bases remaining between them. CDR1 KGHSH and CDR2 LQKENI come from the germline V gene. The CDR3 DNA is TGTGCCAGCTCCTCAGCCCGGGGGAACTATGGCTACACCTTC. Translation gives CASSSARGNYGYTF.

The chain carries TRBV6-5 and TRBJ2-3; 7 bases fit TRBD2. The V gene's germline CDR1 is MNHEY and CDR2 SVGAGI. The CDR3 extends over 12 amino acids. After removal of 8 bases from V and 11 bases from J, the junction contained 10 bases not matched to a gene. CDR3 sequence: CASGGGARRQYF. The DNA of the CDR3 is TGTGCCAGCGGGGGGGGAGCCAGGAGGCAGTATTTT.

The V call is TRBV6-5, the J call TRBJ1-1; no clear D. This CDR3 contains 13 residues. Germline CDR1 reads MNHEY; CDR2 reads SVGAGI. V was pared by 7 bases and J by 2 bases, with 11 bases between. CDR3 DNA: TGTGCCAGCACCGACGGGGTTAACACTGAAGCTTTCTTT. Amino acid sequence: CASTDGVNTEAFF.

The gene calls are TRBV19 and TRBJ2-2; 7 bases are a match to TRBD1. In germline, CDR1 is LNHDA, CDR2 SQIVND (reference sequence). J gave up 5 bases and V 1 base, and 25 bases lay outside the gene matches. This CDR3 spans 22 amino acids. This CDR3 is CASSIGQGNSALSLGGTGELFF. The CDR3 nucleotides are TGTGCCAGTAGTATAGGACAGGGAAATTCCGCCCTCTCTTTAGGGGGTACCGGGGAGCTGTTTTTT. The whole variable domain, filled in from reference TRBV19 and TRBJ2-2, reads DGGITQSPKYLFRKEGQNVTLSCEQNLNHDAMYWYRQDPGQGLRLIYYSQIVNDFQKGDIAEGYSVSREKKESFPLTVTSAQKNPTAFYLCASSIGQGNSALSLGGTGELFFGEGSRLTVL.

This clone was recorded a few times. CDR3 DNA: TGTGCCAGCAGTTACTCGAGTCCGGGGAACAATGAGCAGTTCTTC. It codes for CASSYSSPGNNEQFF. J is TRBJ2-1 and V is TRBV6-5, with D perhaps matching TRBD2 (5 bases). V was pared by 0 bases and J by 5 bases, with 11 bases between. The CDR3 is 15 amino acids. CDR1 and CDR2 (germline): MNHEY, SVGAGI.

The chain employs TRBV6-1 and TRBJ2-3, with TRBD1 as a possible D gene (6 bases). Looked up from germline, CDR1 is MNHNS and CDR2 is SASEGT. This CDR3 spans 16 amino acids. V was cut by 4 bases and J by 1 base, with 15 bases left in between. This CDR3 is CASSGPRDTGTDTQYF. CDR3 sequence (DNA): TGTGCCAGCAGTGGACCCCGGGACACAGGCACAGATACGCAGTATTTT.

The V call is TRBV7-8, the J call TRBJ2-1; no firm D call. Germline V lookup: CDR1 SGHVS, CDR2 FQNEAQ. CDR3 size: 12 residues. V was clipped by 5 bases and J by 15 bases, with 17 bases between them. In DNA, the CDR3 is TGTGCCAGCAGCCCCGGGTTTAGTTCCGGGTTCTTC. It is translated as CASSPGFSSGFF. The full variable domain, rest sourced from reference TRBV7-8 and TRBJ2-1, is GAGVSQSPRYKVAKRGQDVALRCDPISGHVSLFWYQQALGQGPEFLTYFQNEAQLDKSGLPSDRFFAERPEGSVSTLKIQRTQQEDSAVYLCASSPGFSSGFFGPGTRLTVL.

The J gene is TRBJ2-1, the V gene TRBV14, with no clear D. With 0 bases removed from V and 9 bases from J, the gap between germline ends came to 9 bases. The CDR3 length is 13 residues. Germline V gives CDR1 SGHDN, CDR2 FVKESK. As DNA, the CDR3 is TGTGCCAGCAGCCAAGAGACACGGATTGAGCAGTTCTTC. It codes for CASSQETRIEQFF.